This entry features one T cell receptor (beta chain) sequence. A read error may explain this, as a much larger clone is one base away. The data stem from a study of breast tumors, draining lymph nodes, adjacent tissues. TCRdb processed the multiplex PCR reads anew with MiXCR; each CDR3 protein has one entry. The profile shows about 200,000 distinct CDR3 sequences, over 25% of them singletons. CDR3 length: 15 amino acids. Germline V gene data show CDR1 as MNHNY and CDR2 as SVGAGI (reference sequence). V shed 5 bases and J shed 5 bases, with 18 bases lying between them. Samples came from axillary lymph nodes draining the breast cancer.

The sequencing input was axillary lymph node tissue. The chain joins TRBV6-6 to TRBJ2-5; the D is unclear. This clonotype originated in a female donor with breast cancer. Some clones in this sample may be carry-over from other donors' samples. CDR3 nucleotides: TGTGCCAGCAGTCCCTACGGTGCGCGAGCGGAGACCCAGTACTTC. Translating gives CASSPYGARAETQYF.